This T cell receptor beta chain was captured in a study of Ad26.COV2.S vaccination and SARS-CoV-2 variants. Study-wide context: Among those in the COV1001 Ad26.COV2.S trial arm was the donor. The study gave Ad26.COV2.S intramuscularly, once or twice 56 days apart.

The table came from immunoSEQ multiplex PCR; TCRdb's copy has only in-frame clones and leaves some out. Among over 400,000 clones listed, less than 95% were seen once. Germline V gene lookup returns CDR1 MDHEN and CDR2 SYDVKM. The CDR3 is 16 residues long. The ends were cut back, 5 bases at V and 0 bases at J, with 11 bases in the middle. The treatment: roughly 18 received Ad26.COV2.S at low or high dose, single or two shots; a few received placebo; per-sample allocation not given. Sampling occurred on day 63 after the first vaccine or placebo injection. The TCR was taken from a person aged 18-60 years who received the Ad26.COV2.S COVID-19 vaccine or a placebo. The chain joins TRBV28 to TRBJ2-6; D is perhaps TRBD2 (5 bases). Source: peripheral blood, taken in a trial of Ad26.COV2.S vaccine versus placebo. Here the CDR3 DNA reads TGTGCCAGCAGTCCCATAGGGAGCTCTGGGGCCAACGTCCTGACTTTC. Translating gives CASSPIGSSGANVLTF.